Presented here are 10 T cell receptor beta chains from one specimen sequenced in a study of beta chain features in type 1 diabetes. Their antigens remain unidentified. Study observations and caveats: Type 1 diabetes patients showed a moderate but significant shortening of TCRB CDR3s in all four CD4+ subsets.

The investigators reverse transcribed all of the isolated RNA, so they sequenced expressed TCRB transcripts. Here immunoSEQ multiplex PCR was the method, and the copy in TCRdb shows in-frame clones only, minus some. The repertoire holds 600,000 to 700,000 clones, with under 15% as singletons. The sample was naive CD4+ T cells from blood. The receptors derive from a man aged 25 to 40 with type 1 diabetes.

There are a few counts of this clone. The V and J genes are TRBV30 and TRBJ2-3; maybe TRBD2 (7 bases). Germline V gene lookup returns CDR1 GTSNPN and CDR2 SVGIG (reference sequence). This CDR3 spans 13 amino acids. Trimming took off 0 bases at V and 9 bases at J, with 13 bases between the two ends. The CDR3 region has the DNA TGTGCCTGGAGTGTAGGGGGGGAAGAAACGCAGTATTTT. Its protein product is CAWSVGGEETQYF.

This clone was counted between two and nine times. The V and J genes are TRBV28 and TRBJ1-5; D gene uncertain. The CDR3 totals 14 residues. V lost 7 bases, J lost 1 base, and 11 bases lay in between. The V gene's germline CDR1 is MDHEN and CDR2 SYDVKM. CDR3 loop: CASNGVLSNQPQHF. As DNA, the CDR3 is TGTGCCAGCAACGGGGTCTTAAGCAATCAGCCCCAGCATTTT.

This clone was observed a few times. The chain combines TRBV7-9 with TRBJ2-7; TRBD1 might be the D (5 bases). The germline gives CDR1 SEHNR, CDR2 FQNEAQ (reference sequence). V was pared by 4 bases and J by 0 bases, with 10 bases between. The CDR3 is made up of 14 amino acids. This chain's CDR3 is CASSSDSHSYEQYF. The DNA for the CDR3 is TGTGCCAGCAGCTCCGACAGTCACTCCTACGAGCAGTACTTC.

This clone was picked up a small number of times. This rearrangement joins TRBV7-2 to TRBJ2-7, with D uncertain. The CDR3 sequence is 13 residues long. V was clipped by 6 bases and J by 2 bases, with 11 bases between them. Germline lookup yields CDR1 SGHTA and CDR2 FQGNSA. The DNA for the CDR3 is TGTGCCAGCAGTCCGCAGCCCGCCTACGAGCAGTACTTC. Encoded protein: CASSPQPAYEQYF.

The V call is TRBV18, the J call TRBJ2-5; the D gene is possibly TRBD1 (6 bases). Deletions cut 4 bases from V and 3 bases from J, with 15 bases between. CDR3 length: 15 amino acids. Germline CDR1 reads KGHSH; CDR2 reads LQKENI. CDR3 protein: CASSHGTRMEETQYF. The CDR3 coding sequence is TGTGCCAGCTCACACGGGACACGGATGGAAGAGACCCAGTACTTC.

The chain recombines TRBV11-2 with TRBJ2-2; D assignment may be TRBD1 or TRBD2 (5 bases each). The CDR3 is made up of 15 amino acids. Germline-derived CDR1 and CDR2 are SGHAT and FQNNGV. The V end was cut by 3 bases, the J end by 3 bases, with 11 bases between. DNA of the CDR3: TGTGCCAGCAGCTTCATCCAGGGAGACACCGGGGAGCTGTTTTTT. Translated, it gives CASSFIQGDTGELFF.

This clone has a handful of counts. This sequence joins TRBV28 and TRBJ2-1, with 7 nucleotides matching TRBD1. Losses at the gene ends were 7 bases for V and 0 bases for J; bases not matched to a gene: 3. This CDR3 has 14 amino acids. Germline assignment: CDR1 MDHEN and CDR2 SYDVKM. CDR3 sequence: CASIKGASYNEQFF. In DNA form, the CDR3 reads TGTGCCAGCATAAAGGGGGCCTCCTACAATGAGCAGTTCTTC.

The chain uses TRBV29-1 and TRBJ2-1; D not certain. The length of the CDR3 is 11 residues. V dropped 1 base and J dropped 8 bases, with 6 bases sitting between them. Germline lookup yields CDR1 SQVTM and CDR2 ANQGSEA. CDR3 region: CSVEAGYEQFF. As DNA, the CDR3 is TGCAGCGTTGAAGCCGGCTATGAGCAGTTCTTC.

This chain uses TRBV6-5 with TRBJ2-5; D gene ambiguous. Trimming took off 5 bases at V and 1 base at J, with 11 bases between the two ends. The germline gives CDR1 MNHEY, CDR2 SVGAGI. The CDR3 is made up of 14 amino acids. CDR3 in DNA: TGTGCCAGCAGTGCACCCGGGCTCCAAGAGACCCAGTACTTC. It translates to CASSAPGLQETQYF.

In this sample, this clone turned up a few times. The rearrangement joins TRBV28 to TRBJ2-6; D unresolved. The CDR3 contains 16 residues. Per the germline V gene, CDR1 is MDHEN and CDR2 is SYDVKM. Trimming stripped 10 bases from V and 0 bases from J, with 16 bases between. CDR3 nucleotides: TGTGCCACCGACCAGGCCCCGAGCTCTGGGGCCAACGTCCTGACTTTC. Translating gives CATDQAPSSGANVLTF.